The 23 T cell receptor beta chains below all came from one sample that was sequenced in a study of T cell responses to AZD1222 COVID-19 vaccine (dated by TCRdb to the early 2020s). Libraries were constructed by the immunoSEQ multiplex PCR assay. TCRdb provides this immuneACCESS table in a form limited to in-frame rearrangements. Some clones are lacking; in checked studies, under half of them reflect an unresolved V gene, and why the rest are absent is not known. Across this sample there are roughly 150,000 clones, with about 91% seen only once. The ten biggest clones cover 4% to 5.5% of the sample. The label giving this sample's time point can be read as: baseline before first vaccination. Sample: peripheral blood, taken on day 0 of AZD1222 vaccination. The receptors derive from an adult in good health.

The chain is built from TRBV4-1 and TRBJ2-1; tentatively, D is TRBD1 (5 bases). Germline CDR1 is MGHRA and CDR2 is YSYEKL. The CDR3 totals 12 residues. With 4 bases removed from V and 8 bases from J, the gap between germline ends came to 9 bases. The CDR3: CASSPTGDEQFF. The CDR3 nucleotides are TGCGCCAGCAGCCCCACAGGAGATGAGCAGTTCTTC.

Notes on this clone: A read error may account for a junction end that differs from germline. V and J are TRBV20-1 and TRBJ1-5; D is uncertain. The CDR3 runs to 11 residues. The germline V gene encodes CDR1 DFQATT and CDR2 SNEGSKA (reference sequence). In DNA, the CDR3 is TGCAGTGCTAGCCAACCCGGGATTTCAATTTTT. Its translation is CSASQPGISIF.

V is TRBV9 and J is TRBJ1-5, with TRBD1 matching over 8 bases. This CDR3 spans 16 amino acids. Germline assignment: CDR1 SGDLS and CDR2 YYNGEE. With 0 bases clipped from V and 6 bases from J, the junction kept 8 bases outside the gene matches. For the CDR3, the DNA is TGTGCCAGCAGCGTAGAATGGACAGGGCCGGGTCAGCCCCAGCATTTT. Amino acids: CASSVEWTGPGQPQHF.

This clone was detected once. This chain links TRBV18 with TRBJ2-1, with D hard to call. With 0 bases removed from V and 5 bases from J, the gap between germline ends came to 5 bases. CDR1 is KGHSH, CDR2 LQKENI, per germline. The CDR3 consists of 13 residues. The CDR3 loop is CASSPPVNNEQFF. The CDR3 region has the DNA TGTGCCAGCTCACCACCAGTTAACAATGAGCAGTTCTTC.

In DNA, the CDR3 is TGCGCCAGCGGAACTCAGGGGGGCGCTGAAAAACTGTTTTTT. Amino acids: CASGTQGGAEKLFF. This sequence joins TRBV4-1 and TRBJ1-4; 7 positions agree with TRBD1. The CDR3 consists of 14 residues. CDR1 is MGHRA, CDR2 YSYEKL, per germline. Trimming took 8 bases from V and 7 from J; bases not matched to a gene: 10.

The chain couples TRBV6-5 to TRBJ2-1, with 12 bases that match TRBD1. This CDR3 comprises 15 residues. Germline V lookup: CDR1 MNHEY, CDR2 SVGAGI. J was trimmed by 9 bases and V by 6 bases; bases with no gene match: 9. The CDR3: CASSWDRGRAGEQFF. The CDR3 DNA sequence: TGTGCCAGCAGCTGGGACAGGGGGCGTGCAGGTGAGCAGTTCTTC.

V usage is TRBV2 and J usage is TRBJ2-7; 7 nucleotides line up with TRBD2. The germline gives CDR1 SNHLY, CDR2 FYNNEI. Unmatched junction bases numbered 9, after V lost 8 bases and J lost 2 bases. The CDR3 contains 14 residues. CDR3 residues: CASGLLARTYEQYF. The CDR3 DNA reads TGTGCCAGCGGACTACTAGCGAGAACCTACGAGCAGTACTTC.

The chain recombines TRBV5-1 with TRBJ2-1; the match to TRBD2 covers 7 bases. The J segment lost 10 bases and the V segment lost 0 bases, leaving 10 bases of the junction unmatched. The CDR3 consists of 15 residues. Germline V gene data show CDR1 as SGHRS and CDR2 as YFSETQ. CDR3 nucleotide sequence: TGCGCCAGCAGCTTGGAATCTAGCGGAGCTAAGGAGCAGTTCTTC. Residues: CASSLESSGAKEQFF.

The rearrangement uses TRBV2 and TRBJ1-5; D gene uncertain. The V gene lost 7 bases and the J gene lost 5 bases, with 15 bases spanning the gap. The CDR3 spans 14 residues. CDR1 and CDR2 from the germline V gene are SNHLY and FYNNEI. Written as DNA, the CDR3 is TGTGCCAGCACCAAGACGGGTGGGCATCAGCCCCAGCATTTT. This sequence encodes CASTKTGGHQPQHF.

This chain links TRBV6-1 with TRBJ2-5, with D perhaps TRBD2 (5 bases). From germline, CDR1 is MNHNS and CDR2 SASEGT. The CDR3 extends over 15 amino acids. V was clipped by 2 bases and J by 5 bases, with 15 bases between them. The CDR3 protein is CASSERSRTGETQYF. The CDR3 nucleotides are TGTGCCAGCAGTGAACGGTCCCGAACGGGGGAGACCCAGTACTTC.

Comment on this clone: Other DNA sequences in the same sample also yield this CDR3. This chain joins TRBV28 and TRBJ2-1; 9 bases are a match to TRBD1. Germline V gives CDR1 MDHEN, CDR2 SYDVKM. The CDR3 is 15 residues long. The V segment lost 5 bases and the J segment 1 base; nucleotides outside the gene matches: 3. Here the CDR3 DNA reads TGTGCCAGCAGTCCAGGACAGGGGTCCTACAATGAGCAGTTCTTC. Amino acid sequence: CASSPGQGSYNEQFF.

The V gene is TRBV7-9, the J gene TRBJ1-1; D not resolved. The CDR3 is 15 amino acids. Germline CDR1 and CDR2: SEHNR and FQNEAQ (reference sequence). Between the trimmed V and J ends, which lost 3 bases and 3 bases, there was a span of 14 bases. The chain's CDR3 is CASSLSTAWDTEAFF. The CDR3 DNA follows: TGTGCCAGCAGCTTGAGCACCGCTTGGGACACTGAAGCTTTCTTT.

The J gene is TRBJ2-1, the V gene TRBV5-1; unclear D gene. This CDR3 spans 14 amino acids. Germline CDR1 is SGHRS and CDR2 is YFSETQ. Trimming removed 3 bases at V and 1 base at J, with 8 bases between. The CDR3 is CASSYGESYNEQFF. The CDR3 DNA follows: TGCGCCAGCAGCTATGGGGAATCCTACAATGAGCAGTTCTTC. Full variable domain (outside the CDR3, taken from reference TRBV5-1 and TRBJ2-1): KAGVTQTPRYLIKTRGQQVTLSCSPISGHRSVSWYQQTPGQGLQFLFEYFSETQRNKGNFPGRFSGRQFSNSRSEMNVSTLELGDSALYLCASSYGESYNEQFFGPGTRLTVL.

The V and J genes are TRBV27 and TRBJ2-1; D is possibly TRBD1 or TRBD2 (7 bases each). V was cut by 7 bases and J by 5 bases, with 15 bases left in between. Per the germline V gene, CDR1 is MNHEY and CDR2 is SMNVEV (reference sequence). The CDR3 covers 14 residues. The CDR3 protein is CASTWQGGDNEQFF. CDR3 bases: TGTGCCAGCACATGGCAGGGGGGGGACAATGAGCAGTTCTTC.

This chain uses TRBV28 with TRBJ1-1; D call uncertain. The V end lost 6 bases, the J end lost 10 bases, and 15 bases lay between the germline ends. The CDR3 runs to 12 residues. Germline V gene lookup returns CDR1 MDHEN and CDR2 SYDVKM. For the CDR3, the DNA is TGTGCCAGCAGGCTCCCCGCCGCAGGAGCTTTCTTT. It codes for CASRLPAAGAFF.

This clone occurred a few times. The chain joins TRBV29-1 to TRBJ1-2, with TRBD1 as a possible D gene (5 bases). V lost 6 bases to trimming and J lost 0 bases, with 14 bases between them. The CDR3 is made up of 14 amino acids. CDR1 is SQVTM, CDR2 ANQGSEA, per germline. CDR3 sequence (DNA): TGCAGCGTGACGGGCAGGGCAGCTAACTATGGCTACACCTTC. Translating gives CSVTGRAANYGYTF.

The CDR3 nucleotides are TGCGCCAGCAGCTTGCGGGCTTCGACCGGGGAGCTGTTTTTT. Translating gives CASSLRASTGELFF. This chain joins TRBV5-1 and TRBJ2-2, with D uncertain. Trimming left V 1 base short and J 5 bases short, with 9 bases between. CDR3 size: 14 residues. Germline-derived CDR1 and CDR2 are SGHRS and YFSETQ.

The chain uses TRBV6-2 or TRBV6-3 and TRBJ2-2; tentatively, D is TRBD1 or TRBD2 (5 bases each). This CDR3 has 17 residues. V lost 2 bases and J lost 6, with 19 bases in between. Germline V gene lookup returns CDR1 MNHEY and CDR2 SVGEGT. CDR3 residues: CASSYDGTRVVAGELFF. In DNA, the CDR3 is TGTGCCAGCAGTTACGACGGGACGAGGGTCGTCGCCGGGGAGCTGTTTTTT.

This rearrangement joins TRBV18 to TRBJ1-1, with no clear D. V was cut by 0 bases and J by 10 bases, with 12 bases left in between. Germline V gene lookup returns CDR1 KGHSH and CDR2 LQKENI. The CDR3 consists of 13 residues. The CDR3: CASSPPTGVRAFF. The CDR3 nucleotides are TGTGCCAGCTCACCACCGACGGGCGTGAGAGCTTTCTTT.

The chain joins TRBV5-1 to TRBJ2-7; D is unresolved. The CDR3 has 15 amino acids. CDR1 and CDR2 from the germline V gene are SGHRS and YFSETQ. The V end was cut by 3 bases, the J end by 1 base, with 14 bases between. CDR3: CASSSDGAGSYEQYF. DNA for the CDR3: TGCGCCAGCAGCTCTGACGGAGCTGGGTCCTACGAGCAGTACTTC.

The chain is built from TRBV11-2 and TRBJ2-7; D gene ambiguous. V was clipped by 3 bases and J by 10 bases, with 13 bases between them. In germline, CDR1 is SGHAT, CDR2 FQNNGV. The CDR3 loop spans 12 amino acids. The CDR3 coding sequence is TGTGCCAGCAGCTTGGGTCCCCCGAGCCAGTACTTC. Translated, it gives CASSLGPPSQYF.

This chain uses TRBV7-9 with TRBJ2-3, with a tentative D call TRBD2 (5 bases). V was trimmed by 8 bases and J by 0 bases, leaving 9 bases between them. The CDR3 is 13 residues long. From germline, CDR1 is SEHNR and CDR2 FQNEAQ (reference sequence). Here the CDR3 reads CASLRGSTDTQYF. For the CDR3, the DNA is TGTGCCAGCCTCCGGGGTAGCACAGATACGCAGTATTTT.

This chain uses TRBV7-9 with TRBJ1-1; tentative D call: TRBD1 (5 bases). The V gene lost 3 bases and the J gene lost 1 base, with 9 bases spanning the gap. The germline gives CDR1 SEHNR, CDR2 FQNEAQ (reference sequence). There are 14 residues in the CDR3. CDR3 loop: CASSFQGSNTEAFF. DNA of the CDR3: TGTGCCAGCAGCTTTCAGGGATCGAACACTGAAGCTTTCTTT.